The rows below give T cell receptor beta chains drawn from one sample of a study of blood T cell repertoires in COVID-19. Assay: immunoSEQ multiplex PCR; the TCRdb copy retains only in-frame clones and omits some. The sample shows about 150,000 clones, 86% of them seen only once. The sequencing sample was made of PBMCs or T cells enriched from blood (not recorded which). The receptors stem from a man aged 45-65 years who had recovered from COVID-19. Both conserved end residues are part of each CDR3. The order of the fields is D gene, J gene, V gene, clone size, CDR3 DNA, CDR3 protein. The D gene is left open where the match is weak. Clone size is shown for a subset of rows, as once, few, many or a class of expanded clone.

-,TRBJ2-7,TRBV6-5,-,TGTGCCAGCAGAAAAGCGGGCAGCTCCTACGAGCAGTACTTC,CASRKAGSSYEQYF
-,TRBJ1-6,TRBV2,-,TGTGCCAGCAGGACCTACGGGGATAATTCACCCCTCCACTTT,CASRTYGDNSPLHF
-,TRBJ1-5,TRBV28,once,TGTGCCAGCAGTTCGCGACAGCGCAATCAGCCCCAGCATTTT,CASSSRQRNQPQHF
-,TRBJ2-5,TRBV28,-,TGTGCCAGCAGTTTACCCACGGGGGGCGGAGAGACCCAGTACTTC,CASSLPTGGGETQYF
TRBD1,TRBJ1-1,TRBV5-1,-,TGCGCCAGCAGCTCCGGACAGGTGAACACTGAAGCTTTCTTT,CASSSGQVNTEAFF
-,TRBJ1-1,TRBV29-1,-,TGCAGCGTTGAAGGGTTGAGCGGGGCGAACACTGAAGCTTTCTTT,CSVEGLSGANTEAFF
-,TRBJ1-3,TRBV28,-,TGTGCCAGCAGTTCTGACACGTACACCATATATTTT,CASSSDTYTIYF
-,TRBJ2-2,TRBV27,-,TGTGCCAGCAGTTTGATGGTGAGCACCGGGGAGCTGTTTTTT,CASSLMVSTGELFF
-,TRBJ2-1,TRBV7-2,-,TGTGCCAGCAGCTTAGCTACCTACAATGAGCAGTTCTTC,CASSLATYNEQFF
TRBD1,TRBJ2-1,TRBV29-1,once,TGCAGCGTTGAAGATGGGACAGGGCCCTACAATGAGCAGTTCTTC,CSVEDGTGPYNEQFF
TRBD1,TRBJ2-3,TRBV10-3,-,TGTGCCATCCGACTACAGGGGGTGAAAGATACGCAGTATTTT,CAIRLQGVKDTQYF
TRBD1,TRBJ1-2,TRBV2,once,TGTGCCAGCACCAAGGACAGGGCCTACTATGGCTACACCTTC,CASTKDRAYYGYTF
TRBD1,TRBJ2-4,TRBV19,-,TGTGCCAGTAGCCTCGACAGGGCACAGTACTTC,CASSLDRAQYF
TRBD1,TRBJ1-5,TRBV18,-,TGTGCCAGCTCACCGGGACAGGTGATGAATCAGCCCCAGCATTTT,CASSPGQVMNQPQHF
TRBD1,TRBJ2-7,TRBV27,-,TGTGCCAGCAGTTTAATGGACAGGGTGGGCTACGAGCAGTACTTC,CASSLMDRVGYEQYF
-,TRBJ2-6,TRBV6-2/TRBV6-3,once,TGTGCCAGCAGTTGGGGCGGGACGGGGGCCAACGTCCTGACTTTC,CASSWGGTGANVLTF
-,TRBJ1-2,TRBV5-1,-,TGCGCCAGCATCTCTTCGGACGCTCCGGGGGGCTACACCTTC,CASISSDAPGGYTF
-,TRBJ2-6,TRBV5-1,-,TGCGCCAGCAGCGCTGGGACACCCGGCACTGGGGCCAACGTCCTGACTTTC,CASSAGTPGTGANVLTF
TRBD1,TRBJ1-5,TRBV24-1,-,TGTGCCACCAGTGATTTCTATGCGACAGGGGGCAGCAATCAGCCCCAGCATTTT,CATSDFYATGGSNQPQHF
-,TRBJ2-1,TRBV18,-,TGTGCCAGCTCAGCGGGACAGAGCTCCTACAATGAGCAGTTCTTC,CASSAGQSSYNEQFF
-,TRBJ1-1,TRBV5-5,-,TGTGCCAGCAGCTTCAACACATACACTGAAGCTTTCTTT,CASSFNTYTEAFF
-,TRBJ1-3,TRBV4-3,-,TGCGCCAGCAGCCAAGAGCGCCTCAGGAGGTCTGGAAACACCATATATTTT,CASSQERLRRSGNTIYF
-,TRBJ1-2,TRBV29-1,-,TGCAGCGTTGCGAGCAGGAACTATGGCTACACCTTC,CSVASRNYGYTF
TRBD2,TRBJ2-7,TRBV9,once,TGTGCCAGCAGCAAATCCGGGACTAGTGACGAGCAGTACTTC,CASSKSGTSDEQYF
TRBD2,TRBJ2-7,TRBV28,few,TGTGCCAGCGTCATCGCGGGAGGGAATTCCTACGAGCAGTACTTC,CASVIAGGNSYEQYF
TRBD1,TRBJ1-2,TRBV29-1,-,TGCAGCGTTGAAGTCGGGACAGGGAACTATGGCTACACCTTC,CSVEVGTGNYGYTF
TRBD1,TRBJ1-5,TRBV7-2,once,TGTGCCAGCAGCTTAGAAAGGACAGGCATAAATCAGCCCCAGCATTTT,CASSLERTGINQPQHF
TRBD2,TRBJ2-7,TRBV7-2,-,TGTGCCAGCAGCTGGGCGGGAGGGCCCAACGAGCAGTACTTC,CASSWAGGPNEQYF
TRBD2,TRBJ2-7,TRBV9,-,TGTGCCAGCAGCGTGGGCGGGAGCCCTACCTACGAGCAGTACTTC,CASSVGGSPTYEQYF
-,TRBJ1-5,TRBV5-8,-,TGTGCCAGCAGCCGACAGGTAAATAGCAATCAGCCCCAGCATTTT,CASSRQVNSNQPQHF
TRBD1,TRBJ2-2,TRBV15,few,TGTGCCACCAGCAGAGCCCGACAGGGTATTCCCGGGGAGCTGTTTTTT,CATSRARQGIPGELFF
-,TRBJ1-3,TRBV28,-,TGTGCCAGCCACCGGGGCTCTGGAAACACCATATATTTT,CASHRGSGNTIYF
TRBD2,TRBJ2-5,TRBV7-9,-,TGTGCCAGCAGCCCCACTAGCGGGGGTCTGGAGACCCAGTACTTC,CASSPTSGGLETQYF
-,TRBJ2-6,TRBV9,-,TGTGCCAGCAGCGTAAGGGGGTCTGGGGCCAACGTCCTGACTTTC,CASSVRGSGANVLTF
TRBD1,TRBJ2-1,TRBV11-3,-,TGTGCCAGCAGCTCCGGGGACAGGGATACCAATGAGCAGTTCTTC,CASSSGDRDTNEQFF
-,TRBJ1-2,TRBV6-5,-,TGTGCCAGCAGTTACTCGATGCGGGAGATCTATGGCTACACCTTC,CASSYSMREIYGYTF
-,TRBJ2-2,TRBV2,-,TGTGCCAGCAGTGAATCGAGACTTAACACCGGGGAGCTGTTTTTT,CASSESRLNTGELFF